A single sample gave rise to the 26 T cell receptor beta chains below, sequenced in a study of T cells expressing NK-cell markers (dated by TCRdb to about 2020). The method was 5' RACE. Sequencing took place on an Illumina HiSeq 2000. The reads were reprocessed in TCRdb, with one entry per CDR3 protein sequence and no accompanying DNA. The table held for this sample gives 440,000 or so distinct CDR3 sequences. Roughly 8% of the sample is taken by the ten largest. Sample: blood T cells: a sorted CD56 or NKG2C T cell subset, CD4+ or CD8+ T cells, or bulk PBMC T cells (not recorded which). The receptor source for this set is a woman between 18 and 75 years old in good health.

The J gene is TRBJ2-5, the V gene TRBV5-1; TCRdb returns TRBD1, unconfirmable since there is no DNA. The CDR3 is 15 amino acids. The V gene's germline CDR1 is SGHRS and CDR2 YFSETQ. CDR3 sequence: CASSFPPGGTETQYF.

The rearrangement links TRBV7-9 to TRBJ2-1; the D call from TCRdb, TRBD2, cannot be confirmed without DNA. Germline V gives CDR1 SEHNR, CDR2 FQNEAQ (reference sequence). The CDR3 length is 16 residues. CDR3 protein: CASSRGGASGYNEQFF.

V is TRBV9 and J is TRBJ1-5; as DNA is missing, the TRBD1 call by TCRdb cannot be tested. Germline CDR1 and CDR2: SGDLS and YYNGEE. The CDR3 extends over 14 amino acids. The CDR3 loop reads CASSAGGFYQPQHF.

V and J are TRBV19 and TRBJ1-2. Germline V lookup: CDR1 LNHDA, CDR2 SQIVND (reference sequence). The CDR3 totals 15 residues. The CDR3 protein is CASVGATGVIYGYTF. The whole variable domain, filled in from reference TRBV19 and TRBJ1-2, reads DGGITQSPKYLFRKEGQNVTLSCEQNLNHDAMYWYRQDPGQGLRLIYYSQIVNDFQKGDIAEGYSVSREKKESFPLTVTSAQKNPTAFYLCASVGATGVIYGYTFGSGTRLTVV.

The chain couples TRBV4-1 to TRBJ1-5; the TCRdb D gene call, TRBD1, has no DNA to confirm it. The CDR3 runs to 16 residues. Germline V gene lookup returns CDR1 MGHRA and CDR2 YSYEKL. CDR3 protein: CASSQDPGVGNQPQHF.

The chain carries TRBV12-3 or TRBV12-4 and TRBJ2-2. CDR3 length equals 12 residues. CDR3 loop: CASWTNTGELFF.

The CDR3 sequence: CASSPRLAVQEQYF. The chain is built from TRBV5-4 and TRBJ2-7; TCRdb designates TRBD2, a call that cannot be tested without DNA. This CDR3 has 14 amino acids. Per germline, CDR1 SGHNT and CDR2 YYREEE (reference sequence).

CDR3: CASSKDRVGADQPQHF. The chain is built from TRBV18 and TRBJ1-5; lacking DNA, the TRBD1 call made by TCRdb goes unchecked. The CDR3 has 16 residues. Germline assignment: CDR1 KGHSH and CDR2 LQKENI.

CDR3 in amino acids: CAKPGRSSYEQYF. V gene TRBV28 combines with J gene TRBJ2-7; TCRdb proposes TRBD1, but this gene call is untestable without DNA. Germline-derived CDR1 and CDR2 are MDHEN and SYDVKM. The CDR3 runs to 13 residues.

The V gene is TRBV13, the J gene TRBJ2-3. The CDR3 has 14 amino acids. The germline CDR1 and CDR2 sequences are PRHDT and FYEKMQ (reference sequence). The CDR3 sequence: CASSLGEATDTQYF.

The chain couples TRBV5-1 to TRBJ2-7; TCRdb outputs TRBD1, but without DNA this stays unchecked. CDR1 is SGHRS and CDR2 is YFSETQ in the germline V gene. CDR3 length: 19 amino acids. The CDR3 region is CASSPDRGLTSGDGYEQYF.

The rearrangement joins TRBV14 to TRBJ1-3; the TCRdb D gene call, TRBD1, has no DNA to confirm it. The CDR3 extends over 17 amino acids. Germline values: CDR1 SGHDN, CDR2 FVKESK. CDR3 in amino acids: CASSQEDRGPPGNTIYF.

The chain has TRBV20-1 and TRBJ1-5; TCRdb gives TRBD1 as the D gene, but with no DNA this cannot be confirmed. The CDR3 consists of 14 residues. Germline V gene sequence: CDR1 DFQATT, CDR2 SNEGSKA (reference sequence). The CDR3 protein is CSAGQGMSAQPQHF.

The chain couples TRBV7-2 to TRBJ2-3; as DNA is missing, the TRBD2 call by TCRdb cannot be tested. This CDR3 is built from 21 residues. CDR1 is SGHTA, CDR2 FQGNSA, per germline. CDR3 protein: CASSLAFRPSGGRRRTDTQYF.

This rearrangement joins TRBV6-1 to TRBJ2-7; TCRdb reports TRBD1, a call that lacks DNA to check it against. The CDR3 totals 13 residues. Germline CDR1 and CDR2: MNHNS and SASEGT. CDR3 loop: CASSGTASYEQYF.

The V gene is TRBV6-5, the J gene TRBJ2-7; TCRdb lists TRBD1, though no DNA is available to test this call. The length of the CDR3 is 16 residues. In germline, CDR1 is MNHEY, CDR2 SVGAGI. The CDR3 sequence: CASSLGRAGLGYEQYF.

The chain couples TRBV6-2 or TRBV6-3 to TRBJ2-3; checking the TCRdb D call of TRBD2 is not possible without DNA. The germline gives CDR1 MNHEY, CDR2 SVGEGT. This CDR3 has 17 residues. CDR3 amino acids: CASRGLAGSLVPDTQYF.

V and J are TRBV7-6 and TRBJ2-7; with no DNA, the TCRdb D assignment of TRBD2 cannot be verified. CDR1 and CDR2 (germline): SGHVS, FNYEAQ. CDR3 length equals 17 residues. The CDR3 sequence is CASSLEVGGFSLGEQYF.

V is TRBV19 and J is TRBJ2-3; TCRdb calls TRBD1, which cannot be checked without DNA. This CDR3 contains 14 residues. The germline gives CDR1 LNHDA, CDR2 SQIVND (reference sequence). The CDR3 here is CASSEGPGDDTQYF.

The rearrangement links TRBV7-9 to TRBJ2-1. Germline V gives CDR1 SEHNR, CDR2 FQNEAQ (reference sequence). The CDR3 extends over 14 amino acids. CDR3 protein: CASSSTITPNEQFF.

The rearrangement uses TRBV11-1 and TRBJ2-7; TCRdb lists TRBD1, though no DNA is available to test this call. Germline lookup yields CDR1 SGHAT and CDR2 FQDESV (reference sequence). The CDR3 runs 15 residues. CDR3 residues: CASSLLSGQTYEQYF.

The V gene is TRBV12-3 or TRBV12-4, the J gene TRBJ2-5; no DNA is available, so the TRBD2 call from TCRdb remains unchecked. CDR3 length: 15 amino acids. CDR3 region: CASSLLGQFQETQYF.

The rearrangement uses TRBV4-3 and TRBJ2-3; TCRdb's D call, TRBD1, is unchecked because there is no DNA. The CDR3 runs to 13 residues. CDR1 and CDR2 (germline): LGHNA, YSLEER. CDR3 in amino acids: CASSPRGGDTQYF.

The V and J genes are TRBV12-3 or TRBV12-4 and TRBJ1-1. The CDR3 length is 15 residues. CDR3 loop: CASFSFGTANTEAFF.

The chain combines TRBV3-1 with TRBJ2-1; as DNA is missing, the TRBD2 call by TCRdb cannot be tested. Per germline, CDR1 LGHDT and CDR2 YNNKEL (reference sequence). The CDR3 consists of 15 residues. The CDR3: CASSESGTSGSRQFF.

The chain joins TRBV5-6 to TRBJ2-7; the TCRdb call, TRBD1, lacks DNA for checking. This CDR3 region has 15 residues. Germline V CDR1 and CDR2: SGHDT, YYEEEE. The CDR3 here is CASSPRKWGQYEQYF.